A single sample is the source of the 8 T cell receptor beta chains below, sequenced in a study of control samples from healthy donors and cancer patients. This table comes from immunoSEQ multiplex PCR, and its TCRdb copy is limited to in-frame clones, with some not included. The sample shows approximately 100,000 clones, about 86% of them seen only once. Sample: blood. The receptors derive from a man under 40 in good health.

The chain is built from TRBV5-4 and TRBJ2-3; 8 bases line up with TRBD2. Per germline, CDR1 SGHNT and CDR2 YYREEE (reference sequence). J gave up 2 bases and V 0 bases, and 2 bases lay outside the gene matches. The CDR3 consists of 15 residues. The CDR3 region has the DNA TGTGCCAGCAGCTTGGCGGGACTAGACACAGATACGCAGTATTTT. Translated, it gives CASSLAGLDTDTQYF.

The chain combines TRBV5-1 with TRBJ2-7, with 7 bases aligning to TRBD1. The CDR3 length is 16 residues. Germline values: CDR1 SGHRS, CDR2 YFSETQ. Trimming took 4 bases from V and 0 from J; bases not matched to a gene: 10. As DNA, the CDR3 is TGCGCCAGCAGCCCGGTTGCCGGGACAGACTCCTACGAGCAGTACTTC. Translation gives CASSPVAGTDSYEQYF.

The chain combines TRBV27 with TRBJ2-1; 10 nucleotides match TRBD2. CDR1 and CDR2 from the germline V gene are MNHEY and SMNVEV (reference sequence). This CDR3 is built from 16 residues. V was pared by 6 bases and J by 5 bases, with 10 bases of the junction left unmatched. The CDR3 reads CASRSFWTSGNNEQFF. CDR3 nucleotide sequence: TGTGCCAGCAGATCCTTTTGGACTAGCGGAAACAATGAGCAGTTCTTC.

The gene calls are TRBV4-1 and TRBJ1-4; tentative D call: TRBD1 (6 bases). Germline CDR1 and CDR2: MGHRA and YSYEKL. V gave up 4 bases and J gave up 6 bases, with 15 bases separating them. This CDR3 is built from 15 residues. CDR3 loop: CASSPAWTDYEKLFF. The CDR3 DNA reads as TGCGCCAGCAGCCCCGCCTGGACAGATTATGAAAAACTGTTTTTT.

This clone was found once. The CDR3 coding sequence is TGTGCCAGCTCACCGCGCACCCAAGAGACCCAGTACTTC. It specifies CASSPRTQETQYF. V and J are TRBV18 and TRBJ2-5; D unclear. Germline CDR1 and CDR2: KGHSH and LQKENI. CDR3 length: 13 amino acids. V lost 3 bases and J lost 1, with 6 bases in between.

The chain joins TRBV5-6 to TRBJ1-1, with D unclear. CDR3 length equals 15 residues. Germline CDR1 SGHDT, CDR2 YYEEEE. V was shortened by 2 bases and J by 1 base, with 12 bases between the two germline ends. CDR3 residues: CASSLLYPANTEAFF. The CDR3, as DNA: TGTGCCAGCAGCTTATTGTATCCAGCGAACACTGAAGCTTTCTTT.

CDR3: CASSEDYGRRTDTQYF. The CDR3 DNA reads TGTGCCAGCAGTGAAGATTACGGGAGGCGCACAGATACGCAGTATTTT. V and J are TRBV2 and TRBJ2-3; 7 bases match TRBD2. The CDR3 consists of 16 residues. The germline V gene encodes CDR1 SNHLY and CDR2 FYNNEI. Germline trimming cut 1 base from V and 1 base from J; bases unmatched to any gene: 5.

CDR3: CASSSGTSGVYNEQFF. For the CDR3, the DNA is TGTGCCAGTAGTTCGGGGACTAGCGGGGTTTACAATGAGCAGTTCTTC. V usage is TRBV19 and J usage is TRBJ2-1; 13 bases fit TRBD2. CDR1 and CDR2 from the germline V gene are LNHDA and SQIVND (reference sequence). After removal of 5 bases from V and 4 bases from J, the junction contained 5 bases not matched to a gene. This CDR3 comprises 16 residues.